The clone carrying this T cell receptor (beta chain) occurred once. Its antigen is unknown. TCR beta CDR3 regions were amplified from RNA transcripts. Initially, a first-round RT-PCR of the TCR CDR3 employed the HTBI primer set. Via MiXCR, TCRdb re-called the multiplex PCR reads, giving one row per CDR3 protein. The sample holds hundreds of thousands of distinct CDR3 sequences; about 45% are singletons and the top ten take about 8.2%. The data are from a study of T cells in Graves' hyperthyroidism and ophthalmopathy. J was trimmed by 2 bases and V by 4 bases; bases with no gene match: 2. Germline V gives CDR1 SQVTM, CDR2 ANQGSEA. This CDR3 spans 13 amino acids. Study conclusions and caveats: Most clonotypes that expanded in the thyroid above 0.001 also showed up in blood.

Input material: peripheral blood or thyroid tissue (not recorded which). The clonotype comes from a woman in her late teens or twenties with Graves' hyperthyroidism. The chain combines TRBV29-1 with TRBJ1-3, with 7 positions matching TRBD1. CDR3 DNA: TGCAGCGTTGGGGGGACAGCTGGAAACACCATATATTTT. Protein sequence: CSVGGTAGNTIYF. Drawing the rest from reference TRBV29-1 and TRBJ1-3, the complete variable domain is SAVISQKPSRDICQRGTSLTIQCQVDSQVTMMFWYRQQPGQSLTLIATANQGSEATYESGFVIDKFPISRPNLTFSTLTVSNMSPEDSSIYLCSVGGTAGNTIYFGEGSWLTVV.